What follows are 14 T cell receptor beta chains derived from one specimen sequenced in a study of response to subunit inactivated influenza vaccine. TCRdb itself ran the RT-PCR reads through MiXCR, one entry per CDR3 protein. Here the sample spans fewer than 550,000 distinct CDR3 sequences, over 25% being singletons. Source: CD4+ T cells sorted from PBMCs, taken 5 to 6 days after vaccination. These receptors originate from a man aged 50-59 years who received an inactivated influenza vaccine.

This clonotype turned up a few times. This chain connects TRBV20-1 to TRBJ2-7; a possible D gene is TRBD2 (6 bases). V lost 6 bases, J lost 0 bases, and 12 bases lay in between. CDR1 is DFQATT and CDR2 is SNEGSKA in the germline V gene (reference sequence). CDR3 length equals 13 residues. This chain's CDR3 is CSAPGGSSYEQYF. The CDR3 DNA reads as TGCAGTGCCCCAGGAGGGAGCTCCTACGAGCAGTACTTC.

This clonotype showed up many times. This rearrangement joins TRBV24-1 to TRBJ2-1; D is possibly TRBD1 (6 bases). Trimming took 4 bases from V and 10 from J, leaving 13 bases between them. The CDR3 totals 13 residues. From germline, CDR1 is KGHDR and CDR2 SFDVKD. The CDR3 coding sequence is TGTGCCACCAGTGAAACCGGGACAAAAGAGCAGTTCTTC. Residues: CATSETGTKEQFF.

This rearrangement joins TRBV29-1 to TRBJ2-7, with D perhaps matching TRBD1 or TRBD2 (5 bases each). Germline V gene sequence: CDR1 SQVTM, CDR2 ANQGSEA. Trimming removed 7 bases at V and 2 bases at J, with 12 bases between. This CDR3 has 12 amino acids. CDR3 residues: CSGGDGAYEQYF. The CDR3 DNA reads as TGCAGCGGTGGGGACGGTGCCTACGAGCAGTACTTC.

This clonotype occurred a few times. V gene TRBV7-6 combines with J gene TRBJ2-7; tentatively, D is TRBD1 or TRBD2 (5 bases each). Trimming left V 0 bases short and J 2 bases short, with 14 bases between. Germline assignment: CDR1 SGHVS and CDR2 FNYEAQ. This CDR3 is built from 16 residues. In DNA form, the CDR3 reads TGTGCCAGCAGCTTAGCGGGAGCAGGGACCACCTACGAGCAGTACTTC. Translated, it gives CASSLAGAGTTYEQYF. Full variable domain (missing parts from reference TRBV7-6 and TRBJ2-7): GAGVSQSPRYKVTKRGQDVALRCDPISGHVSLYWYRQALGQGPEFLTYFNYEAQQDKSGLPNDRFSAERPEGSISTLTIQRTEQRDSAMYRCASSLAGAGTTYEQYFGPGTRLTVT.

This chain links TRBV29-1 with TRBJ2-5, with 11 bases matching TRBD1. Germline trimming cut 6 bases from V and 4 bases from J; bases unmatched to any gene: 7. This CDR3 comprises 14 residues. Germline assignment: CDR1 SQVTM and CDR2 ANQGSEA. CDR3 coding DNA: TGCAGCGTCGCCCGGACAGGGGGCGGAGAGACCCAGTACTTC. Its translation is CSVARTGGGETQYF.

The chain uses TRBV20-1 and TRBJ2-1, with D hard to call. The length of the CDR3 is 12 residues. V was pared by 6 bases and J by 6 bases, with 12 bases between. Per germline, CDR1 DFQATT and CDR2 SNEGSKA (reference sequence). CDR3 sequence: CSATAGSNEQFF. CDR3 coding DNA: TGCAGTGCCACAGCAGGTAGCAATGAGCAGTTCTTC.

This chain joins TRBV5-5 and TRBJ2-3, with D tentatively TRBD1 (5 bases). Germline V gene lookup returns CDR1 SGHKS and CDR2 YYEKEE (reference sequence). Deletions cut 0 bases from V and 4 bases from J, with 12 bases between. The CDR3 runs to 15 residues. The DNA of the CDR3 is TGTGCCAGCAGCTTGGGGGGCCTTACCGCAGATACGCAGTATTTT. Protein sequence: CASSLGGLTADTQYF.

The chain carries TRBV2 and TRBJ1-1; no clear D gene. Germline CDR1 reads SNHLY; CDR2 reads FYNNEI. V gave up 2 bases and J gave up 3 bases, with 4 bases separating them. The CDR3 is 12 amino acids. The CDR3: CASSEYHTEAFF. Written as DNA, the CDR3 is TGTGCCAGCAGTGAATACCACACTGAAGCTTTCTTT.

The CDR3 nucleotides read TGCAGTGCTAGAGGGGTAGATGGGGAGACCCAGTACTTC. Translating it yields CSARGVDGETQYF. The V gene is TRBV20-1, the J gene TRBJ2-5; D call uncertain. Trimming took 1 base from V and 5 from J, leaving 11 bases between them. The CDR3 runs to 13 residues. The V gene's germline CDR1 is DFQATT and CDR2 SNEGSKA (reference sequence).

In this sample, this clonotype turned up once. The J gene is TRBJ1-1, the V gene TRBV28; no definite D call. From germline, CDR1 is MDHEN and CDR2 SYDVKM. V was cut by 5 bases and J by 5 bases, with 6 bases left in between. There are 11 residues in the CDR3. CDR3 in amino acids: CASSIPTEAFF. CDR3 nucleotide sequence: TGTGCCAGCAGTATACCTACTGAAGCTTTCTTT.

The chain combines TRBV4-1 with TRBJ2-6; 8 bases match TRBD1. V lost 0 bases to trimming and J lost 0 bases; unmatched junction nucleotides: 13. CDR3 length: 21 amino acids. Germline V gene sequence: CDR1 MGHRA, CDR2 YSYEKL. The DNA for the CDR3 is TGCGCCAGCAGCCAAGATCGCCCCCGGACAGGGAAATCCTCTGGGGCCAACGTCCTGACTTTC. It encodes CASSQDRPRTGKSSGANVLTF.

The chain joins TRBV2 to TRBJ1-1; D gene ambiguous. V was trimmed by 8 bases and J by 3 bases, leaving 16 bases between them. Germline-derived CDR1 and CDR2 are SNHLY and FYNNEI. CDR3 length equals 14 residues. DNA of the CDR3: TGTGCCAGCCTTCAAGGCGGGGTGGACACTGAAGCTTTCTTT. It translates to CASLQGGVDTEAFF.

DNA of the CDR3: TGCGCCAGCAGCTTGGAGGCTAGCGGAAAAAACATTCAGTACTTC. Translating gives CASSLEASGKNIQYF. The rearrangement joins TRBV5-1 to TRBJ2-4; 7 bases are a match to TRBD2. This CDR3 is 15 amino acids long. The V and J ends lost 0 bases and 4 bases, in that order; junction bases with no gene match: 4. The germline gives CDR1 SGHRS, CDR2 YFSETQ.

The chain uses TRBV12-3 or TRBV12-4 and TRBJ1-6; 7 nucleotides line up with TRBD1. V was clipped by 0 bases and J by 9 bases; unmatched bases: 11. There are 17 residues in the CDR3. The CDR3 protein is CASSLATGARSGSPLHF. CDR3 DNA: TGTGCCAGCAGTTTAGCTACAGGGGCCCGGTCGGGTTCACCCCTCCACTTT.